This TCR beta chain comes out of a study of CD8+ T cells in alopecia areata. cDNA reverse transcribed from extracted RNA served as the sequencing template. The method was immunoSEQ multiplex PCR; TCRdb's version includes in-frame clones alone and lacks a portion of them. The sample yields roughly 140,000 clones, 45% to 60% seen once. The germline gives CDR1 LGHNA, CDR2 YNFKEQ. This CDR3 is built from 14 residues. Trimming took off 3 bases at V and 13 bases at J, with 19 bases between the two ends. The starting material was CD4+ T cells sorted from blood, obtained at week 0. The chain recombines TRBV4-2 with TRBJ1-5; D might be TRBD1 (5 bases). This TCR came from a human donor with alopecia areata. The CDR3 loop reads CASSQMPGLGKQHF. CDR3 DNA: TGTGCCAGCAGCCAGATGCCGGGACTCGGAAAACAGCATTTT.